The 5 T cell receptor beta chains reported below all come from one sample, sequenced in a study of shared clonotypes between healthy human individuals. Data came from immunoSEQ multiplex PCR; TCRdb stores just in-frame clones and leaves some out. This sample yields roughly 2 million clones, of which 90% to 95% are seen a single time; 0.13% belongs to the top ten. Sequenced input: naive CD4+ T cells sorted from blood. Subset given: CD45RA+ positively selected. Receptor source: a young man in good health.

The chain links TRBV5-6 to TRBJ2-7; 7 bases align to TRBD2. The J segment lost 4 bases and the V segment lost 1 base, leaving 5 bases of the junction unmatched. Germline V gives CDR1 SGHDT, CDR2 YYEEEE. This CDR3 has 14 residues. The CDR3 bases are TGTGCCAGCAGCTTGAGCGGGGTGTTGTACGAGCAGTACTTC. It codes for CASSLSGVLYEQYF.

The rearrangement uses TRBV7-2 and TRBJ1-4; 8 bases agree with TRBD1. V gave up 5 bases and J gave up 8 bases; unmatched junction bases: 7. Germline-derived CDR1 and CDR2 are SGHTA and FQGNSA. CDR3 length: 14 residues. The CDR3 region is CASSPDRGGEKLFF. The CDR3 region has the DNA TGTGCCAGCAGCCCCGACAGGGGTGGGGAAAAACTGTTTTTT.

The table lists this clone with a count of one. DNA of the CDR3: TGTGCCACCGGTCCGGGGGGGATCAACACCGGGGAGCTGTTTTTT. This codes for CATGPGGINTGELFF. This sequence joins TRBV28 and TRBJ2-2; TRBD2 matches 8 bases. Trimming removed 10 bases from V and 2 bases from J; junction bases left unmatched: 9. Germline V gene sequence: CDR1 MDHEN, CDR2 SYDVKM. CDR3 length: 15 amino acids.

The rearrangement joins TRBV6-5 to TRBJ2-5, with 9 bases matching TRBD2. The J segment lost 6 bases and the V segment lost 10 bases, leaving 12 bases of the junction unmatched. Germline V gene sequence: CDR1 MNHEY, CDR2 SVGAGI. This CDR3 has 14 residues. As DNA, the CDR3 is TGTGCCACCTGCCCTGGACTAGCGAGGCAGACCCAGTACTTC. It is translated as CATCPGLARQTQYF.

For this clone: Additional DNA sequences in this sample encode the identical CDR3. This chain uses TRBV5-4 with TRBJ2-3; D is possibly TRBD1 or TRBD2 (5 bases each). The V gene lost 0 bases and the J gene lost 3 bases, with 5 bases spanning the gap. The germline V gene has CDR1 SGHNT and CDR2 YYREEE (reference sequence). This CDR3 region has 13 residues. The CDR3 DNA follows: TGTGCCAGCAGCTTGGGGGGGACAGATACGCAGTATTTT. Its translation is CASSLGGTDTQYF.